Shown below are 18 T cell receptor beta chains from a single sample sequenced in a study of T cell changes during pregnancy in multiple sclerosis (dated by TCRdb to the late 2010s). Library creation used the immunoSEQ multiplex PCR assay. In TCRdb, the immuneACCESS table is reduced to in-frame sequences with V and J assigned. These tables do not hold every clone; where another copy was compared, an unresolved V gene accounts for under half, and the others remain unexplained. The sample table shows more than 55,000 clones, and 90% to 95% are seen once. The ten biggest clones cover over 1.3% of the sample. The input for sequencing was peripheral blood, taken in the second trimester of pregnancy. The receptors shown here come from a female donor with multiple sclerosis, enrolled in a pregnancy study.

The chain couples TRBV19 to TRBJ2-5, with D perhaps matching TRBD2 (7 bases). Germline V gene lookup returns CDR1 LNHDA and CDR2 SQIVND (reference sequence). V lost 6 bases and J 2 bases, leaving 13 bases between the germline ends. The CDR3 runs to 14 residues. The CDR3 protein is CASSRGDKQETQYF. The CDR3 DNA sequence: TGTGCCAGTAGCCGGGGGGACAAGCAAGAGACCCAGTACTTC.

CDR3 sequence: CASSLDRGATDTQYF. In DNA form, the CDR3 reads TGTGCCAGCAGCCTAGACAGGGGTGCAACAGATACGCAGTATTTT. J is TRBJ2-3 and V is TRBV2, with 8 nucleotides matching TRBD1. The V segment lost 6 bases and the J segment 3 bases; nucleotides outside the gene matches: 8. Germline V gene sequence: CDR1 SNHLY, CDR2 FYNNEI. The CDR3 is made up of 15 amino acids. Combining the CDR3 with reference TRBV2 and TRBJ2-3 gives the whole variable domain EPEVTQTPSHQVTQMGQEVILRCVPISNHLYFYWYRQILGQKVEFLVSFYNNEISEKSEIFDDQFSVERPDGSNFTLKIRSTKLEDSAMYFCASSLDRGATDTQYFGPGTRLTVL.

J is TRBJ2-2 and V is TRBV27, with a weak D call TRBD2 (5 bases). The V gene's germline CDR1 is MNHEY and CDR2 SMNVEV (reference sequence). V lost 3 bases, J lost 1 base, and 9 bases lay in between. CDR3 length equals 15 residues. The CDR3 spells CASSFASWNTGELFF. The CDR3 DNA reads TGTGCCAGCAGTTTTGCTAGCTGGAACACCGGGGAGCTGTTTTTT.

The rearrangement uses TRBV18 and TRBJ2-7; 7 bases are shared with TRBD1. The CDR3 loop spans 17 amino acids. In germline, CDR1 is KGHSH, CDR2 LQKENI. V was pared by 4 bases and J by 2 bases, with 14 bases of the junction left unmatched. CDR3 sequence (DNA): TGTGCCAGCTCACGTCGAACGGGACAGAGTGAGGCCTACGAGCAGTACTTC. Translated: CASSRRTGQSEAYEQYF.

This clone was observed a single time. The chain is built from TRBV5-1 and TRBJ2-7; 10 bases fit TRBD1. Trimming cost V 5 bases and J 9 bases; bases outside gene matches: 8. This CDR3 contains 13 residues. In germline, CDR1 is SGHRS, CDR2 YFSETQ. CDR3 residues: CASREGTGVAQYF. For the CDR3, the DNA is TGCGCCAGCAGGGAGGGGACAGGGGTTGCGCAGTACTTC.

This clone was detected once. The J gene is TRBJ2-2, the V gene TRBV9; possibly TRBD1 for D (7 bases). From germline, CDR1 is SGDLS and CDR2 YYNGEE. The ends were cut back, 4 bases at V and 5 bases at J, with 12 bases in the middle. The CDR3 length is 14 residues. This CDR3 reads CASSPQGRTGELFF. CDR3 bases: TGTGCCAGCAGCCCACAGGGGAGGACCGGGGAGCTGTTTTTT.

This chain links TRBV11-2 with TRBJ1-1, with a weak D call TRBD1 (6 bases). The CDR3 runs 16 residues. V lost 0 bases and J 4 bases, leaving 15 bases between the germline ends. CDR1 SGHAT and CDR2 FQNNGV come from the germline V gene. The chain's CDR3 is CASSLESAGAGTEAFF. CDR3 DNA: TGTGCCAGCAGCTTAGAGTCGGCAGGGGCGGGCACTGAAGCTTTCTTT.

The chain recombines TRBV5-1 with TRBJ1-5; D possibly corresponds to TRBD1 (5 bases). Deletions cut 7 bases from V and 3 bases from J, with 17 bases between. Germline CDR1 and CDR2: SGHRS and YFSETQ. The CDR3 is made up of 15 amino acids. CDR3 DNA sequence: TGCGCCAGCTCGGCCCATGGAGGGGACAATCAGCCCCAGCATTTT. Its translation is CASSAHGGDNQPQHF.

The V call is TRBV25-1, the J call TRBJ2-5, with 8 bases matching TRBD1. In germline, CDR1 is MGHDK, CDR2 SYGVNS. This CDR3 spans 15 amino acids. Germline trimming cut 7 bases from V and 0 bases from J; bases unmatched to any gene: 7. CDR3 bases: TGTGCCAGCACTCCGGGACAGGTGAACCAAGAGACCCAGTACTTC. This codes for CASTPGQVNQETQYF.

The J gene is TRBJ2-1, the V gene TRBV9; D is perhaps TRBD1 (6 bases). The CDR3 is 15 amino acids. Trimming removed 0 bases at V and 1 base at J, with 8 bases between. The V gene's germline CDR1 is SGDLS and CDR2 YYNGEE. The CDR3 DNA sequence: TGTGCCAGCAGCGTAGCACAGGGATCCTACAATGAGCAGTTCTTC. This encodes CASSVAQGSYNEQFF.

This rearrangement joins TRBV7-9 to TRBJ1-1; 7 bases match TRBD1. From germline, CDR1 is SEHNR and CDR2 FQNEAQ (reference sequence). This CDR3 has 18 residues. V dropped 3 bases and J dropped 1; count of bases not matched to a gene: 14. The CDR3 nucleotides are TGTGCCAGCAGCTTTCAATCGTGGCAGGGACAGCCGAACACTGAAGCTTTCTTT. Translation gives CASSFQSWQGQPNTEAFF.

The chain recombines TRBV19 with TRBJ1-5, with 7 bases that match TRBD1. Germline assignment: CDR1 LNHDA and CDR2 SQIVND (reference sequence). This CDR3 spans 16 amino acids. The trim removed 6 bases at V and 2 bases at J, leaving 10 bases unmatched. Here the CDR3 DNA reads TGTGCCAGTAGGGAGACAGGGTTTTTTGGCAATCAGCCCCAGCATTTT. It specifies CASRETGFFGNQPQHF.

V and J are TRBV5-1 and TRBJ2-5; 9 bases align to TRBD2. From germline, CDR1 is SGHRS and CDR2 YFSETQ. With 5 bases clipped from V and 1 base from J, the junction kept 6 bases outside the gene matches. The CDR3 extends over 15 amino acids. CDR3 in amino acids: CASSILTSGQETQYF. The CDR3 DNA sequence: TGCGCCAGCAGTATCCTGACTAGCGGCCAAGAGACCCAGTACTTC.

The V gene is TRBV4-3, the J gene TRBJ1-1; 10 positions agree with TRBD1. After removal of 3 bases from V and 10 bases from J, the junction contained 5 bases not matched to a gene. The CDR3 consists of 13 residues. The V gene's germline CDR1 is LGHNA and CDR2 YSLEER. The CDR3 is CASSQGTGASAFF. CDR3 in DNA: TGCGCCAGCAGCCAGGGGACAGGGGCCTCAGCTTTCTTT.

The CDR3 DNA follows: TGTGCCAGCAAGCGGGGGACAGGGGATGGCTACACCTTC. It is translated as CASKRGTGDGYTF. J is TRBJ1-2 and V is TRBV9, with 10 bases lining up with TRBD1. Losses at the gene ends were 6 bases for V and 6 bases for J; bases not matched to a gene: 5. There are 13 residues in the CDR3. The germline V gene encodes CDR1 SGDLS and CDR2 YYNGEE. The whole variable domain, filled in from reference TRBV9 and TRBJ1-2, reads DSGVTQTPKHLITATGQRVTLRCSPRSGDLSVYWYQQSLDQGLQFLIQYYNGEERAKGNILERFSAQQFPDLHSELNLSSLELGDSALYFCASKRGTGDGYTFGSGTRLTVV.

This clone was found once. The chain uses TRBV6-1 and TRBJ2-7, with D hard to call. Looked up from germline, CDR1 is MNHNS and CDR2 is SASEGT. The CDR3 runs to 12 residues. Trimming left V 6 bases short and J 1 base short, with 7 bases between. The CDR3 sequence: CASRPSSYEQYF. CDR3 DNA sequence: TGTGCCAGCAGGCCGAGTTCCTACGAGCAGTACTTC.

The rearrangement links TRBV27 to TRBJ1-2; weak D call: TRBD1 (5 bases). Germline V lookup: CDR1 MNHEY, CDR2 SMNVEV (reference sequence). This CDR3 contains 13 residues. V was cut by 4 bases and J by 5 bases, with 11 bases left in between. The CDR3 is CASSSQGWYGYTF. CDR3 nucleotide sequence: TGTGCCAGCAGTTCTCAGGGTTGGTATGGCTACACCTTC.

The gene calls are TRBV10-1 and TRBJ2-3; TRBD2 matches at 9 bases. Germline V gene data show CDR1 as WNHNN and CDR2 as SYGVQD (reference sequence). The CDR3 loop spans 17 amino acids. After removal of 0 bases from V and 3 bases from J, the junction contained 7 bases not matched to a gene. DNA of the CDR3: TGCGCCAGCAGTGAGTCGATGTCTAGCGGGAAGACAGATACGCAGTATTTT. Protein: CASSESMSSGKTDTQYF.